A single sample is the source of the 23 T cell receptor beta chains below, sequenced in a study of blood T cell repertoires in COVID-19. Produced via immunoSEQ multiplex PCR; TCRdb's table is partial and in-frame only. This sample has around 93,000 clones, with around 76% found just once. The specimen sequenced was peripheral blood. The receptors were sampled from a man older than 75 with acute or convalescent COVID-19.

The V and J genes are TRBV2 and TRBJ1-3, with 7 bases that match TRBD1. The V gene end was trimmed by 9 bases and the J gene end by 0 bases; junction bases not matched to a gene: 5. The CDR3 is 14 amino acids. CDR1 and CDR2 (germline): SNHLY, FYNNEI. CDR3 coding DNA: TGTGCCAGGGGCGGACAGGACTCTGGAAACACCATATATTTT. This encodes CARGGQDSGNTIYF.

V usage is TRBV6-1 and J usage is TRBJ2-7, with D possibly being TRBD2 (5 bases). Trimming pared 3 bases from V and 2 bases from J, leaving 8 bases between. The CDR3 sequence is 13 residues long. CDR1 is MNHNS and CDR2 is SASEGT in the germline V gene. The CDR3 sequence: CASSEDLAYEQYF. CDR3 DNA: TGTGCCAGCAGTGAGGACTTGGCCTACGAGCAGTACTTC.

This rearrangement joins TRBV18 to TRBJ1-2, with 9 bases lining up with TRBD1. CDR3 length: 15 residues. Germline loops: CDR1 KGHSH, CDR2 LQKENI. Trimming cost V 3 bases and J 7 bases; bases outside gene matches: 9. CDR3: CASSPWDRDEGGYTF. The CDR3 nucleotides are TGTGCCAGCTCACCCTGGGACAGGGACGAGGGTGGCTACACCTTC. The full variable domain, its missing parts supplied by reference TRBV18 and TRBJ1-2, is NAGVMQNPRHLVRRRGQEARLRCSPMKGHSHVYWYRQLPEEGLKFMVYLQKENIIDESGMPKERFSAEFPKEGPSILRIQQVVRGDSAAYFCASSPWDRDEGGYTFGSGTRLTVV.

In regard to this clone: One end of the junction is discordant with germline, which a read error may explain. V is TRBV6-5 and J is TRBJ1-2; unclear D gene. CDR3 length: 13 amino acids. Germline-derived CDR1 and CDR2 are MNHEY and SVGAGI. CDR3 region: CASSSNPDYSYTF. As DNA, the CDR3 is TGTGCCAGCAGTTCTAACCCGGACTATAGCTACACCTTC.

This rearrangement joins TRBV7-9 to TRBJ2-2, with 7 bases aligning to TRBD1. The CDR3 consists of 13 residues. CDR1 and CDR2 (germline): SEHNR, FQNEAQ (reference sequence). Trimming took 6 bases from V and 4 from J; bases not matched to a gene: 2. CDR3 nucleotide sequence: TGTGCCAGCAGAGGGGGCGCCACCGGGGAGCTGTTTTTT. It yields the protein CASRGGATGELFF. The full variable domain, rest sourced from reference TRBV7-9 and TRBJ2-2, is DTGVSQNPRHKITKRGQNVTFRCDPISEHNRLYWYRQTLGQGPEFLTYFQNEAQLEKSRLLSDRFSAERPKGSFSTLEIQRTEQGDSAMYLCASRGGATGELFFGEGSRLTVL.

The chain carries TRBV4-3 and TRBJ2-6; 7 bases are a match to TRBD1. The ends lost 0 bases at V and 1 base at J; junction bases unmatched: 9. This CDR3 spans 19 amino acids. Per germline, CDR1 LGHNA and CDR2 YSLEER. The CDR3 spells CASSQDAGTVNSGANVLTF. The CDR3 DNA is TGCGCCAGCAGCCAAGACGCCGGGACAGTCAATTCTGGGGCCAACGTCCTGACTTTC.

This clone has just one count. The rearrangement links TRBV4-1 to TRBJ1-4; 8 bases fit TRBD1. The CDR3 extends over 15 amino acids. Per the germline V gene, CDR1 is MGHRA and CDR2 is YSYEKL. V was pared by 3 bases and J by 4 bases, with 4 bases of the junction left unmatched. The CDR3 region is CASSHSGQDNEKLFF. CDR3 nucleotides: TGCGCCAGCAGCCACTCGGGACAGGATAATGAAAAACTGTTTTTT.

This clone was detected only once. The chain links TRBV5-1 to TRBJ2-7, with 7 bases that match TRBD1. The CDR3 consists of 15 residues. The germline V gene has CDR1 SGHRS and CDR2 YFSETQ. Trimming at V came to 7 bases and at J to 1 base, leaving 11 bases not matched to a gene. The CDR3 bases are TGCGCCAGCGCTTCCGGGACAGAGTTTTCCTACGAGCAGTACTTC. Translating it yields CASASGTEFSYEQYF.

About this clone itself: The junction departs from the called germline gene at one end, perhaps through a read error. V gene TRBV23-1 combines with J gene TRBJ1-1, with a possible D match to TRBD1 (6 bases). TRBV23-1 is an ORF, and what it does is uncertain. This CDR3 spans 12 amino acids. The CDR3 DNA is TGCGCCAGCCGTCACAGGGTTACTGAAGCTTTCTTT. Translation gives CASRHRVTEAFF.

The rearrangement links TRBV11-2 to TRBJ1-2; 9 nucleotides align to TRBD1. CDR3 length: 15 residues. The germline V gene encodes CDR1 SGHAT and CDR2 FQNNGV. V shed 2 bases and J 4 bases; nucleotides not matched to a gene: 5. The CDR3 protein is CASSLSGTGFYGYTF. The CDR3 coding sequence is TGTGCCAGCAGCTTATCCGGGACAGGGTTCTATGGCTACACCTTC.

The V call is TRBV7-9, the J call TRBJ1-1, with 8 nucleotides matching TRBD1. The germline CDR1 and CDR2 sequences are SEHNR and FQNEAQ (reference sequence). V was clipped by 5 bases and J by 0 bases; unmatched bases: 8. The CDR3 sequence is 16 residues long. The CDR3 reads CASSIDRGGMNTEAFF. The DNA of the CDR3 is TGTGCCAGCAGCATCGACAGGGGAGGAATGAACACTGAAGCTTTCTTT.

This clone turned up a few times. The J gene is TRBJ2-2, the V gene TRBV5-1, with TRBD1 matching over 8 bases. The CDR3 sequence is 16 residues long. The ends lost 4 bases at V and 0 bases at J; junction bases unmatched: 5. Germline assignment: CDR1 SGHRS and CDR2 YFSETQ. CDR3 region: CASSPRTGTNTGELFF. The CDR3, as DNA: TGCGCCAGCAGCCCTCGGACAGGGACGAACACCGGGGAGCTGTTTTTT.

The V call is TRBV3-1 (or the pseudogene TRBV3-2), the J call TRBJ2-5, with a tentative D call TRBD1 (6 bases). Trimming stripped 3 bases from V and 1 base from J, with 15 bases between. This CDR3 has 16 residues. In germline, CDR1 is LGHDT, CDR2 YNNKEL (reference sequence). CDR3 DNA: TGTGCCAGCAGCCACGCGCCACAGGGTCTCCAAGAGACCCAGTACTTC. Amino acids: CASSHAPQGLQETQYF.

The genes are TRBV11-2 and TRBJ1-1; no definite D call. The CDR3 length is 13 residues. Germline V gene sequence: CDR1 SGHAT, CDR2 FQNNGV. V was trimmed by 0 bases and J by 5 bases, leaving 7 bases between them. CDR3 sequence (DNA): TGTGCCAGCAGCTTAGATCCGGGAACTGAAGCTTTCTTT. Translated, it gives CASSLDPGTEAFF. Together with reference TRBV11-2 and TRBJ1-1, the CDR3 gives the full variable domain: EAGVAQSPRYKIIEKRQSVAFWCNPISGHATLYWYQQILGQGPKLLIQFQNNGVVDDSQLPKDRFSAERLKGVDSTLKIQPAKLEDSAVYLCASSLDPGTEAFFGQGTRLTVV.

The V call is TRBV27, the J call TRBJ1-1; no reliable D call. The CDR3 spans 15 residues. The V end was cut by 4 bases, the J end by 0 bases, with 12 bases between. The germline gives CDR1 MNHEY, CDR2 SMNVEV (reference sequence). Here the CDR3 reads CASSSGWVMNTEAFF. Here the CDR3 DNA reads TGTGCCAGCAGTTCGGGTTGGGTCATGAACACTGAAGCTTTCTTT.

This clone has just a few counts. The chain carries TRBV27 and TRBJ2-1; tentatively, D is TRBD2 (6 bases). The CDR3 sequence is 12 residues long. V dropped 2 bases and J dropped 9 bases, with 8 bases sitting between them. Germline CDR1 and CDR2: MNHEY and SMNVEV (reference sequence). The CDR3 nucleotides are TGTGCCAGCAGTTTAGGGGGAGGTGAGCAGTTCTTC. Amino acids: CASSLGGGEQFF.

Worth noting for this clone: Germline and junction disagree at one end, which may indicate a read error. The chain combines TRBV3-1 (or the pseudogene TRBV3-2) with TRBJ2-7; the D is unclear. Per the germline V gene, CDR1 is LGHDT and CDR2 is YNNKEL (reference sequence). This CDR3 is built from 9 residues. The CDR3 region is CASSQERHF. In DNA, the CDR3 is TGTGCCAGCAGCCAAGAGCGGCACTTC.

V is TRBV6-5 and J is TRBJ2-7, with D unresolved. The CDR3 covers 14 residues. CDR1 MNHEY and CDR2 SVGAGI come from the germline V gene. With 2 bases removed from V and 3 bases from J, the gap between germline ends came to 11 bases. The CDR3 nucleotides read TGTGCCAGCAGTTACGGTCTCTCAGTCTACGAGCAGTACTTC. It translates to CASSYGLSVYEQYF.

The chain joins TRBV29-1 to TRBJ1-1; possible D gene TRBD1, 6 bases. Deletions cut 8 bases from V and 4 bases from J, with 20 bases between. This CDR3 region has 14 residues. Germline V gives CDR1 SQVTM, CDR2 ANQGSEA. The CDR3 sequence: CSFQGGGLGTEAFF. In DNA form, the CDR3 reads TGCAGCTTTCAAGGGGGGGGCTTAGGCACTGAAGCTTTCTTT.

V is TRBV2 and J is TRBJ1-2; D perhaps matches TRBD1 (5 bases). V lost 4 bases, J lost 4 bases, and 13 bases lay in between. Germline CDR1 reads SNHLY; CDR2 reads FYNNEI. CDR3 size: 14 residues. DNA for the CDR3: TGTGCCAGCAGTGGCCGGGACTCTGTCTATGGCTACACCTTC. Translated, it gives CASSGRDSVYGYTF.

The rearrangement joins TRBV28 to TRBJ2-7; a possible D gene is TRBD2 (6 bases). V gave up 3 bases and J gave up 5 bases, with 8 bases separating them. Germline loops: CDR1 MDHEN, CDR2 SYDVKM. The CDR3 spans 12 residues. CDR3 nucleotides: TGTGCCAGCAGTTTCGGGGGTGACGAGCAGTACTTC. It is translated as CASSFGGDEQYF.

The CDR3 loop reads CSASNRLGRNQPQHF. CDR3 nucleotides: TGCAGTGCTAGTAACAGGCTCGGTCGCAATCAGCCCCAGCATTTT. This sequence joins TRBV20-1 and TRBJ1-5, with TRBD1 as a possible D gene (5 bases). CDR1 is DFQATT, CDR2 SNEGSKA, per germline (reference sequence). This CDR3 has 15 residues. V was trimmed by 3 bases and J by 2 bases, leaving 14 bases between them.

J is TRBJ2-1 and V is TRBV4-3; a weak D match, TRBD1 (6 bases). The CDR3 extends over 14 amino acids. V was clipped by 5 bases and J by 6 bases, with 14 bases between them. Germline V gene sequence: CDR1 LGHNA, CDR2 YSLEER. The chain's CDR3 is CASSAEGGGNEQFF. The CDR3 coding sequence is TGCGCCAGCAGCGCGGAAGGGGGTGGCAATGAGCAGTTCTTC.